These 13 T cell receptor beta chains originate from one sample sequenced in a study of metastatic and nonmetastatic thyroid tumors (dated by TCRdb to about 2020). Before undergoing thyroid surgery, none of the patients had been given any kind of treatment. Library construction relied on PCR. The reads were generated on an Illumina HiSeq 4000. TCRdb reran the public reads through fastp at Q25 and MiXCR, keeping productive beta chains. This sample is represented by about 38,000 clones; 40% to 55% of them were singletons. The ten top clones hold approximately 25% of the sample. The specimen was tumor tissue. Receptors originate from a male donor with papillary thyroid cancer or a benign thyroid nodule (not recorded which). Some clones in this sample may be carry-over from other donors' samples.

J is TRBJ2-7 and V is TRBV5-1, with D perhaps TRBD1 (6 bases). Looked up from germline, CDR1 is SGHRS and CDR2 is YFSETQ. V lost 3 bases to trimming and J lost 7 bases, with 11 bases between them. CDR3 length equals 12 residues. In DNA form, the CDR3 reads TGCGCCAGCAGCTCACAGGGTCGGGAGCAGTACTTC. It specifies CASSSQGREQYF. Combining the CDR3 with reference TRBV5-1 and TRBJ2-7 gives the whole variable domain KAGVTQTPRYLIKTRGQQVTLSCSPISGHRSVSWYQQTPGQGLQFLFEYFSETQRNKGNFPGRFSGRQFSNSRSEMNVSTLELGDSALYLCASSSQGREQYFGPGTRLTVT.

This clone showed up just a few times. This rearrangement joins TRBV6-2 or TRBV6-3 to TRBJ1-5; D uncertain. This CDR3 spans 12 amino acids. Between the trimmed V and J ends, which lost 0 bases and 9 bases, there was a span of 6 bases. Germline values: CDR1 MNHEY, CDR2 SVGEGT. This chain's CDR3 is CASSYSRRPQHF. For the CDR3, the DNA is TGTGCCAGCAGTTACTCCCGGCGGCCCCAGCATTTT.

The V and J genes are TRBV28 and TRBJ2-7; either TRBD1 or TRBD2 may supply D (5 bases each). The germline CDR1 and CDR2 sequences are MDHEN and SYDVKM. Trimming shortened V by 4 bases and J by 2 bases, and 18 bases separated the two germline ends. The CDR3 contains 16 residues. The CDR3 nucleotides read TGTGCCAGCAGTTCACTCTTCGGGACGGATACCTACGAGCAGTACTTC. Translation: CASSSLFGTDTYEQYF.

On this clone: The junction departs from the called germline gene at one end, perhaps through a read error. This chain uses TRBV15 with TRBJ2-7; 7 positions match TRBD1. Per the germline V gene, CDR1 is LNHNV and CDR2 is YYDKDF (reference sequence). The CDR3 totals 13 residues. The CDR3 DNA follows: TGTTCCACCAGGGACAGTCAATCTCACGAGCAGTACTTC. Translated, it gives CSTRDSQSHEQYF. The full variable domain, in which reference TRBV15 and TRBJ2-7 provide the parts outside the CDR3, is DAMVIQNPRYQVTQFGKPVTLSCSQTLNHNVMYWYQQKSSQAPKLLFHYYDKDFNNEADTPDNFQSRRPNTSFCFLDIRSPGLGDTAMYLCSTRDSQSHEQYFGPGTRLTVT.

This clone occurred a few times. The gene calls are TRBV19 and TRBJ2-1, with 10 nucleotides matching TRBD2. CDR3 length: 15 residues. With 2 bases clipped from V and 10 bases from J, the junction kept 8 bases outside the gene matches. The germline CDR1 and CDR2 sequences are LNHDA and SQIVND (reference sequence). The CDR3 loop is CASSITAGGRFEQFF. CDR3 DNA: TGTGCCAGTAGTATAACAGCGGGAGGGCGATTCGAGCAGTTCTTC.

This clone is categorized as medium-sized. The chain recombines TRBV28 with TRBJ2-5; no definite D call. V was pared by 7 bases and J by 0 bases, with 18 bases between. The CDR3 covers 16 residues. The V gene's germline CDR1 is MDHEN and CDR2 SYDVKM. The CDR3 nucleotides are TGTGCCAGCACCTCCACACACCTTACCTACCAAGAGACCCAGTACTTC. Its translation is CASTSTHLTYQETQYF.

V is TRBV20-1 and J is TRBJ2-7, with 14 nucleotides matching TRBD2. Germline CDR1 reads DFQATT; CDR2 reads SNEGSKA (reference sequence). The V and J ends lost 3 bases and 4 bases, in that order; junction bases with no gene match: 2. The CDR3 has 14 residues. The CDR3 DNA reads TGCAGTGCTAGGGGACTAGCGGGAGCTTACGAGCAGTACTTC. It specifies CSARGLAGAYEQYF.

The rearrangement uses TRBV12-3 or TRBV12-4 and TRBJ1-1, with 7 bases fitting TRBD1. V trimming: 7 bases; J trimming: 1 base; junction bases outside the gene matches: 6. The CDR3 is 14 residues long. The CDR3 region is CASIHRGENTEAFF. CDR3 nucleotides: TGTGCCAGCATCCACAGGGGAGAGAACACTGAAGCTTTCTTT.

V usage is TRBV30 and J usage is TRBJ1-2; D is perhaps TRBD1 (5 bases). Germline assignment: CDR1 GTSNPN and CDR2 SVGIG (reference sequence). V shed 2 bases and J shed 7 bases, with 11 bases lying between them. The CDR3 is made up of 12 amino acids. The CDR3 loop reads CAWSTQGIGYTF. The DNA for the CDR3 is TGTGCCTGGAGTACCCAGGGAATTGGCTACACCTTC. Drawing the rest from reference TRBV30 and TRBJ1-2, the complete variable domain is SQTIHQWPATLVQPVGSPLSLECTVEGTSNPNLYWYRQAAGRGLQLLFYSVGIGQISSEVPQNLSASRPQDRQFILSSKKLLLSDSGFYLCAWSTQGIGYTFGSGTRLTVV.

This clone was recorded a few times. This sequence joins TRBV6-1 and TRBJ1-2; D not resolved. The CDR3 extends over 13 amino acids. Trimming removed 1 base from V and 6 bases from J, with 9 bases in between. The germline CDR1 and CDR2 sequences are MNHNS and SASEGT. This CDR3 reads CASSEVLSHGYTF. The CDR3 DNA reads TGTGCCAGCAGTGAAGTCCTCTCCCATGGCTACACCTTC.

The CDR3 DNA sequence: TGCAGTGCGGCCGGACTAGCGGGGTACAATGAGCAGTTCTTC. Protein product: CSAAGLAGYNEQFF. V gene TRBV20-1 combines with J gene TRBJ2-1; 12 bases are shared with TRBD2. Trimming at V came to 6 bases and at J to 4 bases, leaving 4 bases not matched to a gene. Germline CDR1 reads DFQATT; CDR2 reads SNEGSKA (reference sequence). The CDR3 sequence is 14 residues long.

The V gene is TRBV20-1, the J gene TRBJ2-1; weak D call: TRBD2 (6 bases). The CDR3 extends over 17 amino acids. V was shortened by 6 bases and J by 0 bases, with 21 bases between the two germline ends. Germline loops: CDR1 DFQATT, CDR2 SNEGSKA (reference sequence). The chain's CDR3 is CSACSGPPSNSYNEQFF. The CDR3 coding sequence is TGCAGTGCATGTAGCGGTCCTCCCTCAAACTCCTACAATGAGCAGTTCTTC.

The rearrangement joins TRBV7-8 to TRBJ2-1, with a weak D call TRBD1 (6 bases). The CDR3 runs to 15 residues. The germline gives CDR1 SGHVS, CDR2 FQNEAQ. V was trimmed by 4 bases and J by 8 bases, leaving 18 bases between them. The CDR3 region has the DNA TGTGCCAGCAGCTCGAGGGGGAAGGTTGGCCATGAGCAGTTCTTC. This sequence encodes CASSSRGKVGHEQFF. The complete variable domain, with remaining parts taken from reference TRBV7-8 and TRBJ2-1, reads GAGVSQSPRYKVAKRGQDVALRCDPISGHVSLFWYQQALGQGPEFLTYFQNEAQLDKSGLPSDRFFAERPEGSVSTLKIQRTQQEDSAVYLCASSSRGKVGHEQFFGPGTRLTVL.